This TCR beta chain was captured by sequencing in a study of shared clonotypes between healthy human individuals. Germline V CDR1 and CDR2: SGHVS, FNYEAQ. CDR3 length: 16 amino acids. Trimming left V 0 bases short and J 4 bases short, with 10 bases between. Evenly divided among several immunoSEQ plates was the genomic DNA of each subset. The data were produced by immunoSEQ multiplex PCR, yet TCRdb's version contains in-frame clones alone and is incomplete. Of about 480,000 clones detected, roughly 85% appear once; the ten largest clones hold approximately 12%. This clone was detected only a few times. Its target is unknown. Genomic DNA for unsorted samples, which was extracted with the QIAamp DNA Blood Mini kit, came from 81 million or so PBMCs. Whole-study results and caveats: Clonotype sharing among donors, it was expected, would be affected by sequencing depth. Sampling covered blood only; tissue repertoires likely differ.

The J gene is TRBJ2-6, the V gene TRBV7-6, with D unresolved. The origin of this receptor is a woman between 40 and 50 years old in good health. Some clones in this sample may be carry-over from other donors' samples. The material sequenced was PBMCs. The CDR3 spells CASSLAPPSGANVLTF. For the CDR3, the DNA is TGTGCCAGCAGCTTAGCCCCCCCTTCCGGGGCCAACGTCCTGACTTTC.